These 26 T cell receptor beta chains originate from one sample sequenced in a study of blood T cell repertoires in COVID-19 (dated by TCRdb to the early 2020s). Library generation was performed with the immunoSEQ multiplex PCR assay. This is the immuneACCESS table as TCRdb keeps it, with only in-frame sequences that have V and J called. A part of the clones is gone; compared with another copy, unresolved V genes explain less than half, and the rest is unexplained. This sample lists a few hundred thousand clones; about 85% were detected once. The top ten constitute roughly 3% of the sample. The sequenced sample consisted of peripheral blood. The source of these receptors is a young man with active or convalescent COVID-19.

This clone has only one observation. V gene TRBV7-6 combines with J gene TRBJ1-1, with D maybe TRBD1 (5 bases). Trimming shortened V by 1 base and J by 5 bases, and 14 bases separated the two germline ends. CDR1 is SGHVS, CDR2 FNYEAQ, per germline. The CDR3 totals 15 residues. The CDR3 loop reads CASSLVQGRLTEAFF. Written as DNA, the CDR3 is TGTGCCAGCAGCTTAGTCCAGGGCCGCTTAACTGAAGCTTTCTTT.

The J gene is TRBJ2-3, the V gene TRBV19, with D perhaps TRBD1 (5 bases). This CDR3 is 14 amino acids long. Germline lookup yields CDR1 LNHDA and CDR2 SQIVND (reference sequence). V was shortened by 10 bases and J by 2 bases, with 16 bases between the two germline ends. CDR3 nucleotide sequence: TGTGCCACCTCCGACAGTCTCTTCACAGATACGCAGTATTTT. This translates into CATSDSLFTDTQYF.

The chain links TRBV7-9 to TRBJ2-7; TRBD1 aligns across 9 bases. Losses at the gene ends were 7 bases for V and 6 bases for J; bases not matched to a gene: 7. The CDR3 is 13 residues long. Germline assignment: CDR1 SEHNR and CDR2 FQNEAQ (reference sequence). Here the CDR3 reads CASTTGGPTEQYF. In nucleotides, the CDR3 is TGTGCCAGCACCACAGGGGGCCCCACCGAGCAGTACTTC.

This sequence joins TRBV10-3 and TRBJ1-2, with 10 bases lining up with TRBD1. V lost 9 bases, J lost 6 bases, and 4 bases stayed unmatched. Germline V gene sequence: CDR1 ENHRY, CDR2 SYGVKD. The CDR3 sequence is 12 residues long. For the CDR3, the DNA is TGTGCCATGGGGGGACAGGGGAATGGCTACACCTTC. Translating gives CAMGGQGNGYTF.

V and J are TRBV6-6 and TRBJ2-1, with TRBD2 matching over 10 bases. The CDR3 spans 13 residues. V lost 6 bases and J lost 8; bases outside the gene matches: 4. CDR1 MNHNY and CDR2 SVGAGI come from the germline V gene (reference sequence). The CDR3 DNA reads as TGTGCCAGCAGGCTAGCGGGAGTCTATGAGCAGTTCTTC. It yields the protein CASRLAGVYEQFF.

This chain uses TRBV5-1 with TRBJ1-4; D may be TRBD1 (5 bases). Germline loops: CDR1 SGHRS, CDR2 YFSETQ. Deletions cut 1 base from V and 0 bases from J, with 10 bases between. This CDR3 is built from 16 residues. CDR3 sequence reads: CASSLKGTPTNEKLFF. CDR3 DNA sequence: TGCGCCAGCAGCTTGAAGGGGACTCCAACTAATGAAAAACTGTTTTTT.

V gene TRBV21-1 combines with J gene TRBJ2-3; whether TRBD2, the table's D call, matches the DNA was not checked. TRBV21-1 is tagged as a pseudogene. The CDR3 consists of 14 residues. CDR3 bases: TGTGCCAGCAGCCCTGAGGAGGTCCCAGATACGCAGTATTTT. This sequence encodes CASSPEEVPDTQYF.

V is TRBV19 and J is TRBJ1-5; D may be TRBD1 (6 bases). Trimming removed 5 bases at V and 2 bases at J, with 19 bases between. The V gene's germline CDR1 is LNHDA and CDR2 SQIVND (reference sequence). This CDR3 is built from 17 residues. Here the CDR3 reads CASSGRGSEGGNQPQHF. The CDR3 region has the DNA TGTGCCAGTAGTGGCAGGGGTTCCGAAGGGGGCAATCAGCCCCAGCATTTT.

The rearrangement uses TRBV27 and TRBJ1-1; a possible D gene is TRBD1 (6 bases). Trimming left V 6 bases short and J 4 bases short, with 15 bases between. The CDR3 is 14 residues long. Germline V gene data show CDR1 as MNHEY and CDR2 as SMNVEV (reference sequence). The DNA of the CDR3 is TGTGCCAGCAGCTTCAGGGGCGGAGGCACTGAAGCTTTCTTT. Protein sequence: CASSFRGGGTEAFF.

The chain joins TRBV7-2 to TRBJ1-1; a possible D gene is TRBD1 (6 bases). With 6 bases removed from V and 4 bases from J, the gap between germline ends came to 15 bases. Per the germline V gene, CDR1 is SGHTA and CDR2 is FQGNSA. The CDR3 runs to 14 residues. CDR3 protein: CASRSGVGVTEAFF. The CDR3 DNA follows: TGTGCCAGCAGGTCAGGGGTGGGAGTCACTGAAGCTTTCTTT.

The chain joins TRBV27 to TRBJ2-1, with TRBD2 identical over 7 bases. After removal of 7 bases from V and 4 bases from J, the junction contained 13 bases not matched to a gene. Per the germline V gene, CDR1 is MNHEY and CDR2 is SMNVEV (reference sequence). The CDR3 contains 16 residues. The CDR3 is CASTPFRAGAYNEQFF. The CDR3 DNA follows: TGTGCCAGCACCCCCTTCCGGGCGGGAGCTTACAATGAGCAGTTCTTC.

The CDR3 here is CASSPRLAGPTGELFF. CDR3 nucleotide sequence: TGTGCCAGCAGCCCAAGACTAGCGGGACCCACCGGGGAGCTGTTTTTT. The V and J genes are TRBV7-2 and TRBJ2-2; 11 bases are shared with TRBD2. The germline CDR1 and CDR2 sequences are SGHTA and FQGNSA. The V gene end was trimmed by 5 bases and the J gene end by 4 bases; junction bases not matched to a gene: 6. The CDR3 has 16 amino acids.

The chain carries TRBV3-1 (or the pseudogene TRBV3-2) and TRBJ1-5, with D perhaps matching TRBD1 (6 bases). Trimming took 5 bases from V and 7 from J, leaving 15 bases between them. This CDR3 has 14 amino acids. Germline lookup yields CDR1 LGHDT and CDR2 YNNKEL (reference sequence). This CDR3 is CASSFKGVWQPQHF. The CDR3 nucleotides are TGTGCCAGCAGCTTCAAGGGGGTTTGGCAGCCCCAGCATTTT.

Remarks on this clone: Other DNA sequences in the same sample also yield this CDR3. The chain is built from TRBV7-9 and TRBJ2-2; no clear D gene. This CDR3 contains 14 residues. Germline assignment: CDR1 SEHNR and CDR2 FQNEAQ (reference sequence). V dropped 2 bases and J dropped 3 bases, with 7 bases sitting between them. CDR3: CASSLSRDTGELFF. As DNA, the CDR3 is TGTGCCAGCAGCTTAAGTAGAGACACCGGGGAGCTGTTTTTT.

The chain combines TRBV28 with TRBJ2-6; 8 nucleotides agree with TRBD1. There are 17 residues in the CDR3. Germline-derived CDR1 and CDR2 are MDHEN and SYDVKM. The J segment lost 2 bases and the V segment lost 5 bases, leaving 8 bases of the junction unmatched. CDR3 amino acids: CASSSPTGDPGANVLTF. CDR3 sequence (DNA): TGTGCCAGCAGTAGCCCGACAGGGGATCCTGGGGCCAACGTCCTGACTTTC.

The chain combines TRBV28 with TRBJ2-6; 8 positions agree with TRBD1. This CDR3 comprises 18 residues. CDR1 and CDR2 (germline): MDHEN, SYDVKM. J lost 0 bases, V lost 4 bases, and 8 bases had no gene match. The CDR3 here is CASSSPRTGSSGANVLTF. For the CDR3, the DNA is TGTGCCAGCAGTTCCCCGAGGACAGGGAGCTCTGGGGCCAACGTCCTGACTTTC.

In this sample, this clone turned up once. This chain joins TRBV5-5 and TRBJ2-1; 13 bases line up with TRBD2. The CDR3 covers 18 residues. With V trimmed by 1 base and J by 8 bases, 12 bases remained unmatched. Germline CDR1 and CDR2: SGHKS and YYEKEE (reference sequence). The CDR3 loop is CASSLSIGTSGGAYEQFF. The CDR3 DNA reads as TGTGCCAGCAGCTTGAGTATCGGTACTAGCGGGGGGGCCTATGAGCAGTTCTTC.

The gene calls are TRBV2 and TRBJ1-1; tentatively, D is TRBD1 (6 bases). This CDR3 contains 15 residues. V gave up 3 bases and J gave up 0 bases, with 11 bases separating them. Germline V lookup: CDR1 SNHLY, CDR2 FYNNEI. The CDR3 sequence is CASSEVPGVNTEAFF. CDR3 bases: TGTGCCAGCAGTGAGGTTCCAGGGGTGAACACTGAAGCTTTCTTT.

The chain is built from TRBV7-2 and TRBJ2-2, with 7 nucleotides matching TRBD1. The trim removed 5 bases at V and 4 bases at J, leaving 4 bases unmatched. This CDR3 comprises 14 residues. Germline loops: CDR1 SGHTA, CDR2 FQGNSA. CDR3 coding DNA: TGTGCCAGCAGCACGGGACAGACCACCGGGGAGCTGTTTTTT. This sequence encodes CASSTGQTTGELFF.

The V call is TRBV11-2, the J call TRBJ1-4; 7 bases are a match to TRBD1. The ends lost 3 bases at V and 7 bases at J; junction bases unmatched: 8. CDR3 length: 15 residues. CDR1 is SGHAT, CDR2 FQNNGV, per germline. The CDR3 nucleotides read TGTGCCAGCAGCTTTATCCAGGGGGGATTTGAAAAACTGTTTTTT. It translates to CASSFIQGGFEKLFF.

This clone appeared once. CDR3: CAWSRQGVLSGNTIYF. CDR3 coding DNA: TGTGCCTGGAGTCGACAGGGGGTCCTCTCTGGAAACACCATATATTTT. The chain uses TRBV30 and TRBJ1-3, with 9 bases aligning to TRBD1. CDR1 GTSNPN and CDR2 SVGIG come from the germline V gene (reference sequence). V dropped 2 bases and J dropped 0; count of bases not matched to a gene: 5. CDR3 length: 16 residues. Full variable domain (outside the CDR3, taken from reference TRBV30 and TRBJ1-3): SQTIHQWPATLVQPVGSPLSLECTVEGTSNPNLYWYRQAAGRGLQLLFYSVGIGQISSEVPQNLSASRPQDRQFILSSKKLLLSDSGFYLCAWSRQGVLSGNTIYFGEGSWLTVV.

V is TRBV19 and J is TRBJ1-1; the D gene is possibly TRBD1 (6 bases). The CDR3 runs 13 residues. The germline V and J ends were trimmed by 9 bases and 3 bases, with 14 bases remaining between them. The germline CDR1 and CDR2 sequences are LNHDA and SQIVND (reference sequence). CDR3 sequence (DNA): TGTGCCAGCTGCCTGAACAGGGACACTGAAGCTTTCTTT. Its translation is CASCLNRDTEAFF.

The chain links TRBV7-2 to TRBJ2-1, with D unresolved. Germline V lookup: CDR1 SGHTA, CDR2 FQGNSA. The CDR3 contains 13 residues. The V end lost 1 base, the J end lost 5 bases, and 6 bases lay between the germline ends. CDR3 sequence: CASSLGLNNEQFF. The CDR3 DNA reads TGTGCCAGCAGCTTAGGACTCAACAATGAGCAGTTCTTC. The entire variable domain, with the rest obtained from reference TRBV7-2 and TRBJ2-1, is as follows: GAGVSQSPSNKVTEKGKDVELRCDPISGHTALYWYRQSLGQGLEFLIYFQGNSAPDKSGLPSDRFSAERTGGSVSTLTIQRTQQEDSAVYLCASSLGLNNEQFFGPGTRLTVL.

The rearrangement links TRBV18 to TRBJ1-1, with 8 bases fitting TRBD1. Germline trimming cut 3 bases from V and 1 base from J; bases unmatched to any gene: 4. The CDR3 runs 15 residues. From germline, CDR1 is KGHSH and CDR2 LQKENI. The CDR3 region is CASSPMTGENTEAFF. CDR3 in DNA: TGTGCCAGCTCACCTATGACAGGGGAGAACACTGAAGCTTTCTTT.

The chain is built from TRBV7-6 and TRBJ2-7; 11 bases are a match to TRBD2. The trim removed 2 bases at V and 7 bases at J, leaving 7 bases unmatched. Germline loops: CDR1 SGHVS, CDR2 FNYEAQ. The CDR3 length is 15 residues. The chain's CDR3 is CASSLPTSGGKEQYF. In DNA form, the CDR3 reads TGTGCCAGCAGCTTACCCACTAGCGGGGGAAAGGAGCAGTACTTC.

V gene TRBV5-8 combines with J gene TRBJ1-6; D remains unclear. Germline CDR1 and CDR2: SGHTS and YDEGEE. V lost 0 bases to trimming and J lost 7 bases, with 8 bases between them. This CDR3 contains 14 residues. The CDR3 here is CASSLARENSPLHF. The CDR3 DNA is TGTGCCAGCAGCTTGGCGAGGGAGAATTCACCCCTCCACTTT.